Listed below are T cell receptor beta chains from one sample, sequenced in a study of response to subunit inactivated influenza vaccine. TCRdb reprocessed the RT-PCR reads with MiXCR, giving one entry per CDR3 protein. The sample has a few hundred thousand distinct CDR3 sequences; 12% to 15% are singletons. The specimen was PBMCs from blood, collected roughly 13 days after vaccination. The receptors shown here come from a man aged 50 to 59 who received an inactivated influenza vaccine. The conserved cysteine and the conserved F or W are not part of the CDR3 here. D genes are given only for firm matches.

ASSLTSGSTHEQF,TRBV27,TRBD2,TRBJ2-1
ASSHPKDEQY,TRBV3-1,.,TRBJ2-7
AWSVLGTSRGPYEQY,TRBV30,TRBD2,TRBJ2-7
SARVRGLAVNEQF,TRBV20-1,TRBD2,TRBJ2-1
ASSEIGIDHEQY,TRBV2,.,TRBJ2-7
ASSTLAGRTDTQY,TRBV5-1,TRBD2,TRBJ2-3
ASSIWAGGSVNEQF,TRBV19,TRBD1,TRBJ2-1
ASSAHGTSYEQY,TRBV9,TRBD2,TRBJ2-7
ASSFRQGNSPLH,TRBV7-9,TRBD1,TRBJ1-6
SASEVYEQY,TRBV20-1,.,TRBJ2-7
ASSEGLQETQY,TRBV5-4,.,TRBJ2-5
ASSYGQGVTYEQY,TRBV6-5,TRBD1,TRBJ2-7
ASSLGTSEFSSYEQY,TRBV7-6,TRBD2,TRBJ2-7
ASSFHGGYEQF,TRBV7-2,.,TRBJ2-1
ASSPFSGPRANYGYT,TRBV7-6,.,TRBJ1-2
AWSETGSEQY,TRBV30,.,TRBJ2-7
ASSLPAGAPVNEQF,TRBV7-2,TRBD2,TRBJ2-1
AGSLDYGGTSSYEQY,TRBV7-9,.,TRBJ2-7
ASSTTLAGGTQY,TRBV7-2,TRBD2,TRBJ2-4
ASSPAPGTDTQY,TRBV18,.,TRBJ2-3
ASRPSGVSSYNEQF,TRBV7-8,TRBD2,TRBJ2-1
AWTRQAGSDTQY,TRBV30,.,TRBJ2-3
ASRGDRANVLT,TRBV2,.,TRBJ2-6
ASSAEVADYEQY,TRBV7-8,.,TRBJ2-7
ASSLAGTSISTYGYT,TRBV12-3/TRBV12-4,.,TRBJ1-2
ASSASPGSSDYGYT,TRBV4-2,.,TRBJ1-2
ASSVAGRMNTEAF,TRBV9,.,TRBJ1-1
ASSVVGSSGSYEQF,TRBV9,TRBD2,TRBJ2-1
ASSSPGGTGETQY,TRBV7-6,.,TRBJ2-5
SAREGGLNTGELF,TRBV20-1,.,TRBJ2-2
ASSGVGLSTDTQY,TRBV6-1,.,TRBJ2-3
SVELAGSPSSGANVLT,TRBV29-1,.,TRBJ2-6
ASSLVTADHGYT,TRBV7-9,.,TRBJ1-2
ASRRPGSTDTQY,TRBV7-2,.,TRBJ2-3
SARVGGPNTEAF,TRBV20-1,.,TRBJ1-1
ASSRGGQAF,TRBV4-1,.,TRBJ1-1
ASSRILETQY,TRBV5-6,.,TRBJ2-5
ASSQKDSYYEQY,TRBV4-1,.,TRBJ2-7
AISDVLGTGLETQY,TRBV10-3,TRBD1,TRBJ2-5
ASSLGRLAGETQY,TRBV7-7,.,TRBJ2-5
SAPRTVGATEAF,TRBV20-1,.,TRBJ1-1
ASSFRDTGNEQF,TRBV7-3,.,TRBJ2-1